One and the same sample provided the 24 T cell receptor beta chains below, sequenced in a study. TCRdb reprocessed the RT-PCR reads with MiXCR, giving one entry per CDR3 protein. Among 650,000 to 800,000 distinct CDR3 sequences listed, 12% to 15% were seen once. The specimen sequenced was memory CD4+ T cells from blood. The origin of the receptors is a female donor in good health, serving as a healthy control.

This chain links TRBV7-9 with TRBJ1-4; unclear D gene. Germline-derived CDR1 and CDR2 are SEHNR and FQNEAQ (reference sequence). The CDR3 runs to 12 residues. V gave up 1 base and J gave up 8 bases, with 5 bases separating them. In DNA form, the CDR3 reads TGTGCCAGCAGCTTAGGACGCGAAAAACTGTTTTTT. Translating it yields CASSLGREKLFF.

This clonotype has more than one count but fewer than ten. This chain connects TRBV15 to TRBJ2-2; D gene unclear. V lost 6 bases and J 3 bases, leaving 8 bases between the germline ends. The CDR3 runs to 13 residues. Looked up from germline, CDR1 is LNHNV and CDR2 is YYDKDF (reference sequence). The CDR3 is CATSQRDTGELFF. CDR3 bases: TGTGCCACCAGTCAACGAGACACCGGGGAGCTGTTTTTT.

CDR3 nucleotide sequence: TGCAGTGCTAAGGGCATCTACGAGCAGTACTTC. This codes for CSAKGIYEQYF. The rearrangement uses TRBV20-1 and TRBJ2-7; D call uncertain. Germline V gene lookup returns CDR1 DFQATT and CDR2 SNEGSKA (reference sequence). This CDR3 has 11 amino acids. With 4 bases removed from V and 3 bases from J, the gap between germline ends came to 7 bases.

This chain joins TRBV29-1 and TRBJ1-3; D is unclear. The CDR3 extends over 14 amino acids. Trimming pared 6 bases from V and 3 bases from J, leaving 15 bases between. Per germline, CDR1 SQVTM and CDR2 ANQGSEA. The CDR3 DNA reads as TGCAGCGTCGGGGTTGGAGTATATGGAAACACCATATATTTT. Its translation is CSVGVGVYGNTIYF. Using reference TRBV29-1 and TRBJ1-3 for the parts outside the CDR3, the full variable domain is SAVISQKPSRDICQRGTSLTIQCQVDSQVTMMFWYRQQPGQSLTLIATANQGSEATYESGFVIDKFPISRPNLTFSTLTVSNMSPEDSSIYLCSVGVGVYGNTIYFGEGSWLTVV.

This clonotype has only a few counts. The chain has TRBV12-3 or TRBV12-4 and TRBJ2-2; D not resolved. Trimming took 10 bases from V and 0 from J, leaving 12 bases between them. The CDR3 consists of 14 residues. For the CDR3, the DNA is TGTGCCACCTCCGCAGATACGAACACCGGGGAGCTGTTTTTT. Translation gives CATSADTNTGELFF.

This clonotype was observed a handful of times. V gene TRBV7-2 combines with J gene TRBJ2-1, with a tentative D call TRBD1 (6 bases). Germline V gene sequence: CDR1 SGHTA, CDR2 FQGNSA. Trimming removed 3 bases from V and 7 bases from J, with 16 bases in between. This CDR3 is 15 amino acids long. The CDR3 coding sequence is TGTGCCAGCAGCTTTGATAATGGGGGCGGTAATGAGCAGTTCTTC. This encodes CASSFDNGGGNEQFF. The full variable domain, rest sourced from reference TRBV7-2 and TRBJ2-1, is GAGVSQSPSNKVTEKGKDVELRCDPISGHTALYWYRQSLGQGLEFLIYFQGNSAPDKSGLPSDRFSAERTGGSVSTLTIQRTQQEDSAVYLCASSFDNGGGNEQFFGPGTRLTVL.

Only a few counts were recorded for this clonotype. The J gene is TRBJ2-5, the V gene TRBV7-9; D might be TRBD2 (6 bases). The CDR3 is 15 residues long. In germline, CDR1 is SEHNR, CDR2 FQNEAQ (reference sequence). V gave up 1 base and J gave up 5 bases, with 14 bases separating them. The CDR3 protein is CASSLELGGRETQYF. The CDR3 DNA reads TGTGCCAGCAGCTTAGAACTCGGAGGGCGGGAGACCCAGTACTTC.

The chain has TRBV12-3 or TRBV12-4 and TRBJ1-2; TRBD1 is a possible D gene (6 bases). The ends were cut back, 5 bases at V and 3 bases at J, with 10 bases in the middle. The CDR3 loop spans 13 amino acids. In nucleotides, the CDR3 is TGTGCCAGCAGTCTCCGACAGGACTATGGCTACACCTTC. It translates to CASSLRQDYGYTF.

This clonotype was detected a few times. V gene TRBV5-6 combines with J gene TRBJ1-1; TRBD1 might be the D (5 bases). CDR3 size: 17 residues. CDR1 is SGHDT and CDR2 is YYEEEE in the germline V gene. The ends were cut back, 0 bases at V and 3 bases at J, with 18 bases in the middle. The CDR3 DNA is TGTGCCAGCAGCTTGGCACGTGAGAGGGACCTGGACACTGAAGCTTTCTTT. It encodes CASSLARERDLDTEAFF.

This clonotype was counted only a few times. This chain joins TRBV20-1 and TRBJ2-7; D not certain. Trimming cost V 3 bases and J 10 bases, with 10 bases left between them. The CDR3 spans 10 residues. Germline V lookup: CDR1 DFQATT, CDR2 SNEGSKA (reference sequence). The CDR3: CSASPRLQYF. CDR3 DNA: TGCAGTGCTAGCCCGAGACTCCAGTACTTC.

This clonotype appeared many times. The chain uses TRBV7-2 and TRBJ2-5; D is perhaps TRBD2 (5 bases). CDR1 and CDR2 from the germline V gene are SGHTA and FQGNSA. The CDR3 extends over 15 amino acids. V lost 4 bases and J lost 5, with 17 bases in between. The CDR3 loop reads CASSSSYRDSETQYF. DNA for the CDR3: TGTGCCAGCAGCTCCTCCTACCGGGATTCCGAGACCCAGTACTTC. The full variable domain, in which reference TRBV7-2 and TRBJ2-5 provide the parts outside the CDR3, is GAGVSQSPSNKVTEKGKDVELRCDPISGHTALYWYRQSLGQGLEFLIYFQGNSAPDKSGLPSDRFSAERTGGSVSTLTIQRTQQEDSAVYLCASSSSYRDSETQYFGPGTRLLVL.

The gene calls are TRBV27 and TRBJ1-5; D gene uncertain. The V and J ends lost 8 bases and 0 bases respectively, with 11 bases between them. This CDR3 is built from 14 residues. Germline CDR1 MNHEY, CDR2 SMNVEV (reference sequence). The CDR3 protein is CASGRRASNQPQHF. The CDR3 DNA reads TGTGCCAGCGGACGCAGAGCTAGCAATCAGCCCCAGCATTTT.

This clonotype appeared many times. The chain joins TRBV10-3 to TRBJ1-3, with D possibly matching TRBD1 (5 bases). The CDR3 totals 16 residues. V lost 0 bases and J lost 4, with 13 bases in between. The germline CDR1 and CDR2 sequences are ENHRY and SYGVKD. CDR3 amino acids: CAISESRGMDGNTIYF. For the CDR3, the DNA is TGTGCCATCAGTGAGTCGAGGGGCATGGACGGAAACACCATATATTTT.

The rearrangement links TRBV2 to TRBJ2-7; D tentatively fits TRBD1 or TRBD2 (6 bases each). Deletions cut 9 bases from V and 2 bases from J, with 14 bases between. This CDR3 spans 13 amino acids. Germline assignment: CDR1 SNHLY and CDR2 FYNNEI. The chain's CDR3 is CASRGQKAYEQYF. The CDR3 nucleotides are TGTGCCAGTCGGGGGCAGAAAGCCTACGAGCAGTACTTC.

CDR3 in amino acids: CASSTLYPTGQITAQETQYF. The CDR3 nucleotides are TGTGCCAGCAGCACCCTATACCCGACAGGGCAGATTACAGCCCAAGAGACCCAGTACTTC. V and J are TRBV7-2 and TRBJ2-5; 7 bases align to TRBD1. The length of the CDR3 is 20 residues. V lost 5 bases to trimming and J lost 1 base; unmatched junction nucleotides: 22. Germline assignment: CDR1 SGHTA and CDR2 FQGNSA.

The chain combines TRBV5-4 with TRBJ1-1; D not resolved. Trimming took off 0 bases at V and 9 bases at J, with 12 bases between the two ends. Germline V lookup: CDR1 SGHNT, CDR2 YYREEE (reference sequence). The CDR3 runs 13 residues. CDR3 sequence (DNA): TGTGCCAGCAGCTTGGTGGACCCCCCGCAAGCTTTCTTT. Residues: CASSLVDPPQAFF.

The genes are TRBV18 and TRBJ2-2; no clear D. There are 18 residues in the CDR3. CDR1 KGHSH and CDR2 LQKENI come from the germline V gene. V was trimmed by 2 bases and J by 0 bases, leaving 16 bases between them. The CDR3, as DNA: TGTGCCAGCTCACCATTAGTGGTAACGGTTGCGAACACCGGGGAGCTGTTTTTT. Its protein product is CASSPLVVTVANTGELFF.

This clonotype was counted ten times or more. The V and J genes are TRBV12-3 or TRBV12-4 and TRBJ1-1, with D unclear. The CDR3 has 12 amino acids. V was clipped by 1 base and J by 11 bases, with 11 bases between them. DNA for the CDR3: TGTGCCAGCAGTTTAGGGTCAGGACGGGCTTTCTTT. Its translation is CASSLGSGRAFF.

The chain has TRBV20-1 and TRBJ2-1; 9 bases fit TRBD2. In germline, CDR1 is DFQATT, CDR2 SNEGSKA (reference sequence). V dropped 6 bases and J dropped 0; count of bases not matched to a gene: 9. CDR3 size: 16 residues. The CDR3 coding sequence is TGCAGTGCGACGTCCAGTAGCGGGAGCTCCTACAATGAGCAGTTCTTC. This sequence encodes CSATSSSGSSYNEQFF.

The chain has TRBV7-2 and TRBJ2-1, with D perhaps assigned TRBD1 or TRBD2 (6 bases each). Trimming removed 5 bases at V and 6 bases at J, with 14 bases between. This CDR3 is built from 14 residues. Germline values: CDR1 SGHTA, CDR2 FQGNSA. The chain's CDR3 is CASSAIEGGNEQFF. CDR3 in DNA: TGTGCCAGCAGCGCTATTGAGGGGGGCAATGAGCAGTTCTTC.

This clonotype has only a few counts. This chain connects TRBV18 to TRBJ1-2; D is ambiguous. This CDR3 comprises 15 residues. V shed 1 base and J shed 6 bases, with 15 bases lying between them. Germline loops: CDR1 KGHSH, CDR2 LQKENI. In DNA form, the CDR3 reads TGTGCCAGCTCACCACGGTATCAGATCACCAATGGCTACACCTTC. Its protein product is CASSPRYQITNGYTF.

This clonotype is a singleton in its sample. The chain is built from TRBV6-2 or TRBV6-3 and TRBJ2-7; TRBD1 matches 9 bases. V shed 10 bases, J shed 3 bases, and the junction held 16 bases outside the gene matches. The germline V gene encodes CDR1 MNHEY and CDR2 SVGEGT. CDR3 length: 16 residues. This CDR3 reads CATKMRSGTGFYEQYF. The CDR3 nucleotides are TGTGCCACCAAAATGAGATCCGGGACAGGGTTCTACGAGCAGTACTTC.

The sample holds a few counts of this clonotype. The chain joins TRBV20-1 to TRBJ1-5; D is unresolved. Germline V gene data show CDR1 as DFQATT and CDR2 as SNEGSKA (reference sequence). The CDR3 loop spans 15 amino acids. V was shortened by 2 bases and J by 4 bases, with 15 bases between the two germline ends. The CDR3 nucleotides read TGCAGTGCTAGATCCTGGAACGGATTAAATCAGCCCCAGCATTTT. As protein: CSARSWNGLNQPQHF.

This chain joins TRBV6-2 or TRBV6-3 and TRBJ2-6; D uncertain. CDR3 length: 14 amino acids. Trimming removed 6 bases from V and 0 bases from J, with 6 bases in between. CDR1 MNHEY and CDR2 SVGEGT come from the germline V gene. CDR3 nucleotide sequence: TGTGCCAGCAGCCAGCACTCTGGGGCCAACGTCCTGACTTTC. Residues: CASSQHSGANVLTF.